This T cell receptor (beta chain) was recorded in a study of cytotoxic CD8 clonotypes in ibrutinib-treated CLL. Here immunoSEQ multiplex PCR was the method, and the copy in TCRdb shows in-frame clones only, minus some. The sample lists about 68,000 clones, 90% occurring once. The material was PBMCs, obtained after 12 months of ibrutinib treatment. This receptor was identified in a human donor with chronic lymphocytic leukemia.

The CDR3 protein is CASSQVGQKEGYGYTF. The CDR3 DNA reads TGCGCCAGCAGCCAAGTGGGACAGAAGGAGGGATATGGCTACACCTTC. The chain couples TRBV4-1 to TRBJ1-2; 7 positions agree with TRBD1. Germline values: CDR1 MGHRA, CDR2 YSYEKL. V lost 1 base and J lost 5; bases outside the gene matches: 10. This CDR3 region has 16 residues.